The 31 T cell receptor beta chains presented below share a single source sample, sequenced in a study of identical twins. TCRdb analysed the 5' RACE reads with MiXCR anew, one entry per CDR3 protein. The data show 450,000 to 600,000 distinct CDR3 sequences, around 22% seen once. These data also featured in a second study, about yellow fever vaccine responses in identical twins.

Material: CD4+ T cells sorted from blood. The origin of the receptors is a woman younger than 35 in good health.

The rearrangement uses TRBV4-2 and TRBJ1-5; 11 bases fit TRBD1. From germline, CDR1 is LGHNA and CDR2 YNFKEQ. This CDR3 region has 15 residues. V lost 0 bases, J lost 7 bases, and 2 bases stayed unmatched. DNA of the CDR3: TGTGCCAGCAGCCAAGAGGACAGGGGGCAACAGCCCCAGCATTTT. This codes for CASSQEDRGQQPQHF.

This clonotype was seen a handful of times. J is TRBJ2-2 and V is TRBV11-3, with D possibly TRBD2 on 6 matching bases. CDR3 length: 14 residues. Trimming removed 5 bases at V and 6 bases at J, with 13 bases between. Looked up from germline, CDR1 is SGHNT and CDR2 is YENEEA. The CDR3 sequence is CASSGGGGAGELFF. In DNA form, the CDR3 reads TGTGCCAGCAGCGGTGGGGGAGGAGCCGGGGAGCTGTTTTTT.

The V call is TRBV28, the J call TRBJ2-1, with 8 bases aligning to TRBD1. The V gene end was trimmed by 2 bases and the J gene end by 8 bases; junction bases not matched to a gene: 11. The CDR3 runs 16 residues. CDR1 is MDHEN and CDR2 is SYDVKM in the germline V gene. The CDR3 nucleotides read TGTGCCAGCAGTTTAATATGGACAGGGAGGCAGTATGAGCAGTTCTTC. It specifies CASSLIWTGRQYEQFF.

This clonotype was counted between two and nine times. The chain uses TRBV27 and TRBJ2-1; perhaps TRBD1 as D (6 bases). CDR3 length: 16 amino acids. CDR1 is MNHEY and CDR2 is SMNVEV in the germline V gene (reference sequence). Trimming took off 2 bases at V and 0 bases at J, with 11 bases between the two ends. CDR3: CASSLVDRSSYNEQFF. CDR3 DNA: TGTGCCAGCAGTTTAGTTGACAGGTCCTCCTACAATGAGCAGTTCTTC.

This clonotype was detected a few times. V is TRBV3-1 and J is TRBJ2-2; D unresolved. The CDR3 has 13 amino acids. Trimming took off 8 bases at V and 4 bases at J, with 11 bases between the two ends. Per germline, CDR1 LGHDT and CDR2 YNNKEL (reference sequence). The CDR3 here is CASGRSGTGELFF. For the CDR3, the DNA is TGTGCCAGCGGGCGGTCTGGCACCGGGGAGCTGTTTTTT.

The chain combines TRBV7-8 with TRBJ1-1, with TRBD1 as a possible D gene (6 bases). Germline V gene lookup returns CDR1 SGHVS and CDR2 FQNEAQ. Trimming removed 7 bases at V and 1 base at J, with 13 bases between. The CDR3 covers 14 residues. The CDR3 DNA sequence: TGTGCCAGCACCCGGACAGAGAAGAACACTGAAGCTTTCTTT. The encoded protein is CASTRTEKNTEAFF.

CDR3 amino acids: CASSYAGGSWEKLFF. The CDR3 DNA reads as TGTGCCAGCAGTTACGCGGGGGGGTCTTGGGAAAAACTGTTTTTT. The chain has TRBV6-5 and TRBJ1-4; D possibly corresponds to TRBD1 (5 bases). V was clipped by 2 bases and J by 8 bases, with 15 bases between them. The CDR3 sequence is 15 residues long. CDR1 MNHEY and CDR2 SVGAGI come from the germline V gene.

This clonotype was seen a handful of times. The V call is TRBV11-1, the J call TRBJ2-3; D is undetermined. The CDR3 is 14 residues long. V was shortened by 0 bases and J by 4 bases, with 8 bases between the two germline ends. Germline CDR1 and CDR2: SGHAT and FQDESV (reference sequence). CDR3 sequence: CASSLAPVSDTQYF. CDR3 coding DNA: TGTGCCAGCAGCTTAGCACCGGTCTCAGATACGCAGTATTTT.

The chain is built from TRBV6-5 and TRBJ1-3; TRBD1 agrees at 8 bases. The V and J ends lost 2 bases and 2 bases, in that order; junction bases with no gene match: 2. The CDR3 consists of 15 residues. The V gene's germline CDR1 is MNHEY and CDR2 SVGAGI. This CDR3 reads CASSYATGAGNTIYF. In nucleotides, the CDR3 is TGTGCCAGCAGTTACGCGACAGGGGCTGGAAACACCATATATTTT.

This chain joins TRBV2 and TRBJ2-7; D is unresolved. From germline, CDR1 is SNHLY and CDR2 FYNNEI. V gave up 1 base and J gave up 2 bases, with 9 bases separating them. The CDR3 is 14 residues long. The CDR3 DNA follows: TGTGCCAGCAGTGAAGAAGTGGGTCCCTACGAGCAGTACTTC. This gives the protein CASSEEVGPYEQYF.

The CDR3 region has the DNA TGCGCCAGCAGCTTGGTGGCTAGCGGGAGTGAGACCCAGTACTTC. It translates to CASSLVASGSETQYF. The chain uses TRBV5-1 and TRBJ2-5; TRBD2 matches at 10 bases. V shed 0 bases and J 5 bases; nucleotides not matched to a gene: 4. The CDR3 is made up of 15 amino acids. Germline CDR1 reads SGHRS; CDR2 reads YFSETQ.

This clonotype appeared a few times. The chain couples TRBV6-1 to TRBJ1-2, with D possibly TRBD1 on 6 matching bases. The CDR3 extends over 15 amino acids. With 3 bases removed from V and 3 bases from J, the gap between germline ends came to 14 bases. In germline, CDR1 is MNHNS, CDR2 SASEGT. The DNA for the CDR3 is TGTGCCAGCAGTGACCGGGACAAGCTCGACTATGGCTACACCTTC. It encodes CASSDRDKLDYGYTF.

The V and J genes are TRBV10-3 and TRBJ1-1; TRBD1 matches at 9 bases. The CDR3 covers 14 residues. Germline V gene lookup returns CDR1 ENHRY and CDR2 SYGVKD. With 7 bases clipped from V and 5 bases from J, the junction kept 8 bases outside the gene matches. CDR3 coding DNA: TGTGCCATCACCGAACAGGGGGCAGGGACTGAAGCTTTCTTT. The encoded protein is CAITEQGAGTEAFF.

This clonotype was counted a few times. The chain employs TRBV7-2 and TRBJ1-2, with unresolved D. V lost 1 base, J lost 9 bases, and 9 bases lay in between. This CDR3 contains 12 residues. The germline V gene encodes CDR1 SGHTA and CDR2 FQGNSA. The CDR3: CASSLVPTRYTF. The CDR3 nucleotides are TGTGCCAGCAGCTTAGTTCCGACGCGCTACACCTTC.

The gene calls are TRBV6-1 and TRBJ2-4; 10 bases fit TRBD2. The CDR3 contains 14 residues. Germline assignment: CDR1 MNHNS and CDR2 SASEGT. Germline trimming cut 5 bases from V and 9 bases from J; bases unmatched to any gene: 7. The CDR3 protein is CASSIAGGRGIQYF. The CDR3 DNA is TGTGCCAGCAGTATAGCGGGAGGACGGGGCATTCAGTACTTC.

This clonotype was detected a few times. The J gene is TRBJ2-1, the V gene TRBV4-2; D is perhaps TRBD2 (6 bases). Trimming took off 0 bases at V and 5 bases at J, with 8 bases between the two ends. Germline V gene data show CDR1 as LGHNA and CDR2 as YNFKEQ. CDR3 length: 14 residues. The CDR3 DNA follows: TGTGCCAGCAGCCAAGAACAGCGGGACAATGAGCAGTTCTTC. Protein product: CASSQEQRDNEQFF.

This clonotype appeared a few times. V usage is TRBV12-3 or TRBV12-4 and J usage is TRBJ2-5; the D is unclear. Trimming left V 5 bases short and J 5 bases short, with 9 bases between. CDR3 length equals 12 residues. In DNA, the CDR3 is TGTGCCAGCAGTCCCCGAGACGAGACCCAGTACTTC. Translation: CASSPRDETQYF.

This clonotype was counted only a few times. At one boundary the junction diverges from the germline segment, which might be a read error. This chain joins TRBV12-3 or TRBV12-4 and TRBJ2-1, with D possibly being TRBD1 (6 bases). The CDR3 is 16 amino acids. CDR3 nucleotide sequence: TGTGCCAGCAGACCTATCCGGGACAAGTCCTTCAATGAGCAGTTCTTC. This gives the protein CASRPIRDKSFNEQFF.

In this sample, this clonotype turned up a few times. This rearrangement joins TRBV14 to TRBJ2-2; possible D gene TRBD2, 5 bases. This CDR3 spans 16 amino acids. Germline assignment: CDR1 SGHDN and CDR2 FVKESK. The ends were cut back, 1 base at V and 7 bases at J, with 16 bases in the middle. The CDR3 spells CASSQGSGFQNGELFF. The CDR3, as DNA: TGTGCCAGCAGCCAAGGTTCGGGGTTTCAAAACGGGGAGCTGTTTTTT.

The rearrangement uses TRBV5-1 and TRBJ2-2, with 10 bases lining up with TRBD2. V lost 6 bases to trimming and J lost 2 bases; unmatched junction nucleotides: 7. CDR1 is SGHRS, CDR2 YFSETQ, per germline. This CDR3 contains 16 residues. The CDR3 here is CASTSSGSFNTGELFF. For the CDR3, the DNA is TGCGCCAGCACCTCTAGCGGGAGTTTTAACACCGGGGAGCTGTTTTTT.

This clonotype was seen only a few times. This rearrangement joins TRBV28 to TRBJ1-1, with D unresolved. V was pared by 5 bases and J by 6 bases, with 16 bases between. This CDR3 is built from 14 residues. Looked up from germline, CDR1 is MDHEN and CDR2 is SYDVKM. The CDR3 DNA follows: TGTGCCAGCAGTCCCGAGGGTGGATTCCCTGAAGCTTTCTTT. It specifies CASSPEGGFPEAFF.

The V gene is TRBV11-1, the J gene TRBJ1-4, with a possible D match to TRBD1 (6 bases). Germline CDR1 SGHAT, CDR2 FQDESV (reference sequence). Trimming stripped 2 bases from V and 0 bases from J, with 16 bases between. The CDR3 extends over 18 amino acids. The CDR3 coding sequence is TGTGCCAGCAGCTTAACAAGGGGGTTCCTAGCAACTAATGAAAAACTGTTTTTT. Protein: CASSLTRGFLATNEKLFF. Complete variable domain (other parts from reference TRBV11-1 and TRBJ1-4): EAEVAQSPRYKITEKSQAVAFWCDPISGHATLYWYRQILGQGPELLVQFQDESVVDDSQLPKDRFSAERLKGVDSTLKIQPAELGDSAMYLCASSLTRGFLATNEKLFFGSGTQLSVL.

The chain couples TRBV29-1 to TRBJ2-3, with no clear D. The V end lost 5 bases, the J end lost 6 bases, and 12 bases lay between the germline ends. Germline V gene sequence: CDR1 SQVTM, CDR2 ANQGSEA. The CDR3 length is 12 residues. CDR3 loop: CSVLSWPDTQYF. The CDR3 nucleotides read TGCAGCGTTCTCTCTTGGCCCGATACGCAGTATTTT.

This clonotype came up once. The gene calls are TRBV7-2 and TRBJ1-1, with D uncertain. Trimming stripped 1 base from V and 5 bases from J, with 11 bases between. The germline CDR1 and CDR2 sequences are SGHTA and FQGNSA. This CDR3 contains 14 residues. CDR3 sequence (DNA): TGTGCCAGCAGCTTAGACCCGGGAAGAACTGAAGCTTTCTTT. Its protein is CASSLDPGRTEAFF.

Turning to this clonotype: This CDR3 fails to terminate in the conserved phenylalanine or tryptophan, so it likely reflects a read error. The DNA is left out, because the CDR3 cannot be placed on it with certainty; the CDR3 is given as TCRdb lists it. This chain links TRBV25-1 with TRBJ2-7; the table's D call, TRBD1, was not checked against the DNA. The CDR3 is made up of 13 amino acids, end residues included. Germline CDR1 and CDR2: MGHDK and SYGVNS. The CDR3 region is CASSEFDKNRGRI.

The J gene is TRBJ2-5, the V gene TRBV28; 11 positions match TRBD1. The CDR3 totals 16 residues. V was pared by 4 bases and J by 4 bases, with 8 bases of the junction left unmatched. Germline-derived CDR1 and CDR2 are MDHEN and SYDVKM. The CDR3 DNA is TGTGCCAGCAGTTCTCCCGGACAGGGGGCGCGAGAGACCCAGTACTTC. It encodes CASSSPGQGARETQYF.

This clonotype came up a few times. This rearrangement joins TRBV7-2 to TRBJ2-3, with 9 bases fitting TRBD2. CDR3 length equals 16 residues. Germline lookup yields CDR1 SGHTA and CDR2 FQGNSA. Trimming removed 2 bases from V and 3 bases from J; junction bases left unmatched: 6. The CDR3 loop reads CASSLRVAGVTDTQYF. The CDR3 region has the DNA TGTGCCAGCAGCTTAAGGGTAGCGGGAGTGACAGATACGCAGTATTTT. The whole variable domain, remainder taken from reference TRBV7-2 and TRBJ2-3, is GAGVSQSPSNKVTEKGKDVELRCDPISGHTALYWYRQSLGQGLEFLIYFQGNSAPDKSGLPSDRFSAERTGGSVSTLTIQRTQQEDSAVYLCASSLRVAGVTDTQYFGPGTRLTVL.

The chain employs TRBV10-1 and TRBJ2-3; 13 nucleotides agree with TRBD2. This CDR3 has 16 amino acids. J gave up 6 bases and V 2 bases, and 5 bases lay outside the gene matches. Germline V gene data show CDR1 as WNHNN and CDR2 as SYGVQD (reference sequence). CDR3 DNA sequence: TGCGCCAGCAGTGAGGAACTAGCGGGAGGGCGTGATACGCAGTATTTT. Its protein is CASSEELAGGRDTQYF.

In this sample, this clonotype turned up a few times. The chain joins TRBV12-3 or TRBV12-4 to TRBJ1-5; maybe TRBD1 (5 bases). The CDR3 totals 13 residues. Trimming took 5 bases from V and 4 from J, leaving 9 bases between them. This chain's CDR3 is CASSGALNQPQHF. The CDR3 DNA reads TGTGCCAGCAGTGGGGCCCTTAATCAGCCCCAGCATTTT.

J is TRBJ2-4 and V is TRBV15; TRBD1 aligns across 9 bases. The CDR3 has 17 residues. Germline V gene sequence: CDR1 LNHNV, CDR2 YYDKDF (reference sequence). V dropped 3 bases and J dropped 7; count of bases not matched to a gene: 13. This chain's CDR3 is CATSSVRQGVGRNIQYF. CDR3 sequence (DNA): TGTGCCACCAGCAGCGTAAGACAGGGGGTGGGAAGGAACATTCAGTACTTC. Using reference TRBV15 and TRBJ2-4 for the parts outside the CDR3, the full variable domain is DAMVIQNPRYQVTQFGKPVTLSCSQTLNHNVMYWYQQKSSQAPKLLFHYYDKDFNNEADTPDNFQSRRPNTSFCFLDIRSPGLGDTAMYLCATSSVRQGVGRNIQYFGAGTRLSVL.

The J gene is TRBJ2-7, the V gene TRBV20-1, with TRBD1 matching over 12 bases. V trimming: 4 bases; J trimming: 4 bases; junction bases outside the gene matches: 8. CDR3 length equals 15 residues. Germline CDR1 is DFQATT and CDR2 is SNEGSKA (reference sequence). CDR3: CSATTGTGGFYEQYV. In DNA, the CDR3 is TGCAGTGCTACTACCGGGACAGGGGGCTTTTACGAGCAGTACGTC.